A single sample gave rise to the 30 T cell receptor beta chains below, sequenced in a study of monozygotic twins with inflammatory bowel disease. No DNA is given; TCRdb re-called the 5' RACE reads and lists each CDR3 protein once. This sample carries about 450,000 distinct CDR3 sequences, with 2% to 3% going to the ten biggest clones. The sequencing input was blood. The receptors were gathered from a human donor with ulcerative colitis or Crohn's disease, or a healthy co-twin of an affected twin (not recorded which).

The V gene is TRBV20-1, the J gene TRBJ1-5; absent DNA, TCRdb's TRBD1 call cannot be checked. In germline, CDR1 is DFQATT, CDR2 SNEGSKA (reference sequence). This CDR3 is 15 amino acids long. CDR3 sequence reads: CSARDPGELNQPQHF.

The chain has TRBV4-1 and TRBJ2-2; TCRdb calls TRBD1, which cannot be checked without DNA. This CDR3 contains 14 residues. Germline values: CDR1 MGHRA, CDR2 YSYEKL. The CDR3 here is CASSPGQVTGELFF.

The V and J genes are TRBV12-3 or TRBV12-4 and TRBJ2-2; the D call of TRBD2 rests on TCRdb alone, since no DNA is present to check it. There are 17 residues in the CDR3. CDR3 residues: CASSLVPGYGNTGELFF.

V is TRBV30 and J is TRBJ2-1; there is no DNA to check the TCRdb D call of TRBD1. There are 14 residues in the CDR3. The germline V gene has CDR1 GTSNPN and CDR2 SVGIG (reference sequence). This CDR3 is CAWSPWDPYNEQFF. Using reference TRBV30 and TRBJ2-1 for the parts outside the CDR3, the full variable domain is SQTIHQWPATLVQPVGSPLSLECTVEGTSNPNLYWYRQAAGRGLQLLFYSVGIGQISSEVPQNLSASRPQDRQFILSSKKLLLSDSGFYLCAWSPWDPYNEQFFGPGTRLTVL.

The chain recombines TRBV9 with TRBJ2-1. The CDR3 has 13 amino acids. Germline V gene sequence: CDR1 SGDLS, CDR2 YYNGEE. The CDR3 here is CASSVASHNEQFF.

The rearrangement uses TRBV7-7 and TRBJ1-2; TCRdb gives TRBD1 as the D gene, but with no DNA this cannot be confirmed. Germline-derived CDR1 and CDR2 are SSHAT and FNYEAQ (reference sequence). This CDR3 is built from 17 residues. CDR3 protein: CASSLARPGGEGDRYTF.

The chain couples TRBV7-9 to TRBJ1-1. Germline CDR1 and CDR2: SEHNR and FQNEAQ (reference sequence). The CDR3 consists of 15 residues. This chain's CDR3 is CASSRDLGMNTEAFF.

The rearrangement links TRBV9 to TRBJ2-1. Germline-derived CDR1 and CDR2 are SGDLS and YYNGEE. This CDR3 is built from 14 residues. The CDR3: CASSVDQLYNEQFF.

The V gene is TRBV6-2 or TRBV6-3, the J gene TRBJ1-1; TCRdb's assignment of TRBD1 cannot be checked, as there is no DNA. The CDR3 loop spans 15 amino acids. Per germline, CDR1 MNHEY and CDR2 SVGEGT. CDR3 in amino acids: CASSHPETANTEAFF.

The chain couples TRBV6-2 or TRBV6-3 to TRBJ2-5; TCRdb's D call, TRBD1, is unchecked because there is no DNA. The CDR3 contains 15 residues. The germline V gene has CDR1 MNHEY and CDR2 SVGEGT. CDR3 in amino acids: CASSYFGQGMETQYF.

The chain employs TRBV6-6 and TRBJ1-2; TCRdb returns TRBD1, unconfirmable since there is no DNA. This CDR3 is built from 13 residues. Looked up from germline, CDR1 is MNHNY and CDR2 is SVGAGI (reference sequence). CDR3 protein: CASRAGEAFGYTF.

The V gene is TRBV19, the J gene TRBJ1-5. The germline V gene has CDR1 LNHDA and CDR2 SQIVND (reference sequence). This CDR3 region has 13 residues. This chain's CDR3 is CASSRKLDQPQHF.

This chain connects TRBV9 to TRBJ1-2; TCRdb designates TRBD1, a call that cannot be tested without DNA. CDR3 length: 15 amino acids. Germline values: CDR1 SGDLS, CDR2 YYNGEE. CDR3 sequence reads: CASSVGQGTNYGYTF.

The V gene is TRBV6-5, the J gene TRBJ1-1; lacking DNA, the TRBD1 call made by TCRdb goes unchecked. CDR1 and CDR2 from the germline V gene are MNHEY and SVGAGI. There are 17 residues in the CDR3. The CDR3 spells CASSLGQGAYLNTEAFF.

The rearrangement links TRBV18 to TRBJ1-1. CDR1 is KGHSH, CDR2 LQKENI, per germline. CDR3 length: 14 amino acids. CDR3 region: CASSRAEGNTEAFF.

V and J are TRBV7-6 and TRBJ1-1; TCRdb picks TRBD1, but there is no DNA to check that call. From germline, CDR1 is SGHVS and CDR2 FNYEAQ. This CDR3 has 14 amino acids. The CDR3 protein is CASSPQGGHTEAFF.

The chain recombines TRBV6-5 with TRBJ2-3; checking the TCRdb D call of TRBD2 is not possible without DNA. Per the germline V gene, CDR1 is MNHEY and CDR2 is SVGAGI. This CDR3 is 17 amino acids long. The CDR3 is CASSYSELAGGVDTQYF.

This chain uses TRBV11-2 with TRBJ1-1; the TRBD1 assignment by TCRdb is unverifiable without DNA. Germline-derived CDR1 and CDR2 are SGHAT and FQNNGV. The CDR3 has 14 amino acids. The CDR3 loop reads CASSRRPQGSEAFF.

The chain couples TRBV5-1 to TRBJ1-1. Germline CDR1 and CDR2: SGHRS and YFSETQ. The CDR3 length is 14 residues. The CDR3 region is CASSLVGRETEAFF.

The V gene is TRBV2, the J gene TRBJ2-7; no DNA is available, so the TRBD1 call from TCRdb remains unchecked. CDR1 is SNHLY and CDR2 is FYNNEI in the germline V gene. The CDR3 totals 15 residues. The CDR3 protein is CASRRTGQGSYEQYF.

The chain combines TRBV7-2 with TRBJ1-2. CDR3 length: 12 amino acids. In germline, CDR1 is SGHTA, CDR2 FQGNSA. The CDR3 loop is CASSLVGEGYTF.

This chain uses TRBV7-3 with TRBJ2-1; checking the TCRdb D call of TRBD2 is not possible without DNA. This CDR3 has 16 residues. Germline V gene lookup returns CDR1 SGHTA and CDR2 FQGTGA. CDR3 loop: CASSLTRDLGYNEQFF.

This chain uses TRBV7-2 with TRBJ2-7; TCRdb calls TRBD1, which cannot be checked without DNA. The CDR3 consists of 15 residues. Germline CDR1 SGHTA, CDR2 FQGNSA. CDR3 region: CASSPGRGSSYEQYF.

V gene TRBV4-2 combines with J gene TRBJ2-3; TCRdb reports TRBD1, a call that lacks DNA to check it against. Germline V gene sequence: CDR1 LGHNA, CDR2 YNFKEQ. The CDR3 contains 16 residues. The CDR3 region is CASSQEASGTADTQYF.

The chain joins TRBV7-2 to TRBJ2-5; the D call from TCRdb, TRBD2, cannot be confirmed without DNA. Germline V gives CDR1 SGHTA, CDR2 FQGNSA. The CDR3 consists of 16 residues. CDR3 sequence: CASSVLSGGVGETQYF.

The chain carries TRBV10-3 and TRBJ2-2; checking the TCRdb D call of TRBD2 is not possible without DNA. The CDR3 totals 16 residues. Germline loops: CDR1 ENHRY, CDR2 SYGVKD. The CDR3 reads CAISAPGLQNTGELFF.

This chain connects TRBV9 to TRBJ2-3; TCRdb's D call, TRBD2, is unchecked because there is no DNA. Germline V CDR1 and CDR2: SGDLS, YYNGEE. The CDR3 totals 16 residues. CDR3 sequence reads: CASSVGTGALSDTQYF.

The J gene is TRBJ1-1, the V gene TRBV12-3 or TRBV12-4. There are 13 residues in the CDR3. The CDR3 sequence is CASSLGDGLEAFF.

CDR3 in amino acids: CASSSSEGLNYGYTF. The rearrangement joins TRBV9 to TRBJ1-2. Germline V gives CDR1 SGDLS, CDR2 YYNGEE. This CDR3 has 15 residues.

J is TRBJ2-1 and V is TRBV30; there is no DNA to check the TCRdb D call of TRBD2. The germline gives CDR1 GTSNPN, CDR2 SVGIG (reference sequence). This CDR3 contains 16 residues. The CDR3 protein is CAWSVRASGGYNEQFF.